This TCR beta chain originates from a study of cytomegalovirus exposure and HLA in healthy donors. Study-level results: The study found most TCR sequences rare, yet found some public TCRs in many donors.

PCR amplification relied on 60 Vbeta primers (plus 13 Jbeta primers). Authors' data handling: A later analysis counted approximately 80 million unique TCR beta chains, 10 million to 12 million shared. Generated by immunoSEQ multiplex PCR, the TCRdb table keeps only in-frame clones and is missing some. V and J calls and clone size are copied from that table; D and trimming were computed from the DNA. Of around 64,000 clones in the sample, approximately 90% were seen once. This clone was picked up a small number of times. The antigen remains undetermined. The receptor's source is a woman in her twenties or thirties in good health and CMV-seronegative. The source material was PBMCs.

The CDR3 DNA reads TGTGCCAGCAGCCAAAAGAGCGAAATCCCAGAAGCTTTCTTT. It translates to CASSQKSEIPEAFF. The gene calls are TRBV4-2 and TRBJ1-1, with no clear D. V was cut by 2 bases and J by 8 bases, with 15 bases left in between. The length of the CDR3 is 14 residues. Germline V lookup: CDR1 LGHNA, CDR2 YNFKEQ.